Described below is a single T cell receptor beta chain sequence and its context. Its cognate antigen is unknown. In nominal health when sampled, donors likely had unrecorded immune exposures nonetheless. The data were taken from a study of cytomegalovirus exposure and HLA in healthy donors. Whole-study findings and limits: A later analysis linked a missense DCLRE1C variant to TCR beta V- and J-gene trimming.

The V gene lost 3 bases and the J gene lost 7 bases, with 13 bases spanning the gap. Germline-derived CDR1 and CDR2 are SGHTA and FQGNSA. This CDR3 is built from 15 residues. Primers: 60 Vbeta forward and 13 Jbeta reverse. Profiling relied on immunoSEQ multiplex PCR, and the TCRdb table lists in-frame clones only, not all of them. This repertoire shows about 150,000 clones, roughly 82% found once; its top ten account for under 7.5%. This sequence was found in a woman in her forties or fifties in good health and CMV-seropositive. Material: PBMCs. The chain combines TRBV7-2 with TRBJ1-6, with D unresolved. CDR3 nucleotides: TGTGCCAGCAGCTTTGATCCGGGTTACAATTCACCCCTCCACTTT. Translated: CASSFDPGYNSPLHF.